This T cell receptor (beta chain) was profiled in a study of blood T cells in healthy people across ages. Study-wide points: The diversity estimates, figures obtained from one million T cells, were considered underestimates. Changes seen in expanded clonotypes were possibly confounded by donor CMV status left unknown.

Primers used in a second PCR of about 7 to 12 cycles were a sample-barcoded 5' primer and a J-beta primer mix. TCRdb independently ran MiXCR on the 5' RACE reads; one entry per CDR3 protein. The data show about 800,000 distinct CDR3 sequences, with about three fifths seen just once and approximately 20% held by the top ten. For every donor, a draw yielded approximately 9.8 milliliters of peripheral blood. With regard to this clonotype: As yet, its antigen is unknown.

CDR3 length equals 15 residues. Germline assignment: CDR1 SGHAT and CDR2 FQNNGV. This clonotype was sampled from a man in his thirties or forties in good health. The V call is TRBV11-2, the J call TRBJ2-1, with TRBD2 as a possible D gene (6 bases). Gene TRBJ2-7 matches the end of the DNA better, so the J call may be wrong. Sequenced input: blood. CDR3 sequence (DNA): TGTGCCAGCAGCGCAGGGCGGGGAACGAGCTACGAGCAGTACTTC. Amino acid sequence: CASSAGRGTSYEQYF.